This T cell receptor beta chain was recorded in a study of cytomegalovirus exposure and HLA in healthy donors. The PCR made use of 60 Vbeta and 13 Jbeta primers. Profiling relied on immunoSEQ multiplex PCR, and the TCRdb table lists in-frame clones only, not all of them. The table includes under 200,000 clones, around 69% detected once. Points from the study as a whole: An analysis was carried out at a later point. It showed that HLA-associated TCR beta chains were more clonally expanded than equally common non-associated chains.

Germline V lookup: CDR1 SGHTA, CDR2 FQGTGA. The CDR3 consists of 14 residues. The V and J ends lost 5 bases and 5 bases, in that order; junction bases with no gene match: 7. A word on this clone: No antigen is known for it. Other nucleotide sequences in the sample specify the same CDR3.

The TCR comes from a woman aged 30 to 39 in good health and CMV-seronegative. Sequences were obtained from PBMCs. The chain uses TRBV7-3 and TRBJ1-1, with 8 bases aligning to TRBD1. The CDR3 DNA sequence: TGTGCCAGCAGCCCCTCAGGGGGCGATACTGAAGCTTTCTTT. It encodes CASSPSGGDTEAFF.